The rows below give T cell receptor beta chains drawn from one sample of a study of shared clonotypes between healthy human individuals. The repertoire was sequenced with immunoSEQ multiplex PCR; TCRdb's copy has only in-frame clones and lacks some. The sample yields about 2 million clones, approximately 94% seen once. Sequencing used naive CD8+ T cells sorted from blood. The source of these receptors is a man aged 18 to 35 in good health. CDR3s include the opening cysteine and the closing phenylalanine or tryptophan. Each record gives: clone size, J gene, V gene, D gene, CDR3 protein, CDR3 DNA. D genes are given only for firm matches. The listing skips clone size in some rows; elsewhere it reads once, few, many or a size class.

>.|TRBJ2-1|TRBV9|.
CASSVGHYNEQFF
TGTGCCAGCAGCGTAGGACATTACAATGAGCAGTTCTTC
>.|TRBJ1-4|TRBV9|TRBD1
CASSPGQGEIGEKLFF
TGTGCCAGCAGCCCCGGACAGGGGGAAATAGGCGAAAAACTGTTTTTT
>.|TRBJ1-4|TRBV27|.
CASSQDGPWSEKLFF
TGTGCCAGCAGCCAGGACGGACCTTGGAGTGAAAAACTGTTTTTT
>.|TRBJ1-2|TRBV27|.
CASSLGPQGLNGYTF
TGTGCCAGCAGTTTAGGGCCACAGGGTCTCAATGGCTACACCTTC
>.|TRBJ2-7|TRBV30|.
CAWSVWRGYEQYF
TGTGCCTGGAGTGTTTGGCGGGGCTACGAGCAGTACTTC
>.|TRBJ1-1|TRBV27|.
CASSSQWVTAVNTEAFF
TGTGCCAGCAGTTCGCAGTGGGTTACTGCCGTTAACACTGAAGCTTTCTTT
>.|TRBJ2-7|TRBV7-9|TRBD2
CASSPGGSGWYEQYF
TGTGCCAGCAGCCCTGGGGGTAGCGGGTGGTACGAGCAGTACTTC
>.|TRBJ2-6|TRBV19|.
CASSILNSGANVLTF
TGTGCCAGTAGTATCCTAAACTCTGGGGCCAACGTCCTGACTTTC
>.|TRBJ2-2|TRBV27|.
CASSLSLLSGAHTGELFF
TGTGCCAGCAGTTTATCGTTATTGTCGGGGGCACACACCGGGGAGCTGTTTTTT
>.|TRBJ1-1|TRBV28|.
CASSFGPVNTEAFF
TGTGCCAGCAGTTTCGGACCCGTGAACACTGAAGCTTTCTTT
>.|TRBJ1-5|TRBV2|.
CASSRADNQPQHF
TGTGCCAGCAGTCGAGCGGACAATCAGCCCCAGCATTTT
>once|TRBJ1-3|TRBV6-1|.
CASSEIKAWRLSGNTIYF
TGTGCCAGCAGTGAAATTAAAGCCTGGAGACTATCTGGAAACACCATATATTTT
>.|TRBJ2-2|TRBV27|TRBD2
CASSPLAGVNTGELFF
TGTGCCAGCAGTCCATTAGCGGGCGTGAACACCGGGGAGCTGTTTTTT
>.|TRBJ2-1|TRBV27|TRBD2
CASTLGTSSYNEQFF
TGTGCCAGCACCCTGGGGACTAGCTCCTACAATGAGCAGTTCTTC
>.|TRBJ1-1|TRBV2|.
CATYRNTEAFF
TGTGCCACCTACAGGAACACTGAAGCTTTCTTT
>.|TRBJ2-7|TRBV5-8|TRBD1
CASSYPGQGEQYF
TGTGCCAGCAGCTATCCGGGACAGGGGGAGCAGTACTTC
>.|TRBJ1-2|TRBV5-6|.
CASSLGPTGIFEGYTF
TGTGCCAGCAGCTTGGGGCCCACAGGGATATTTGAAGGCTACACCTTC
>.|TRBJ1-1|TRBV7-3|.
CASSLKPLLSGGTDTEAFF
TGTGCCAGCAGCTTAAAGCCCCTACTCTCGGGGGGTACCGACACTGAAGCTTTCTTT
>once|TRBJ1-5|TRBV19|.
CASSIVGLFNQPQHF
TGTGCCAGTAGTATAGTGGGACTGTTCAATCAGCCCCAGCATTTT
>.|TRBJ2-7|TRBV4-1|.
CASSPRDTSYEQYF
TGCGCCAGCAGCCCGAGGGACACCTCCTACGAGCAGTACTTC
>.|TRBJ2-7|TRBV6-5|TRBD2
CASSSPALAGLNEQYF
TGTGCCAGCAGTTCCCCGGCACTAGCGGGCCTAAACGAGCAGTACTTC
>.|TRBJ1-1|TRBV9|.
CASSVGEAYMNTEAFF
TGTGCCAGCAGCGTAGGCGAAGCGTACATGAACACTGAAGCTTTCTTT
>.|TRBJ1-1|TRBV5-1|TRBD1
CASSTGQGTLNTEAFF
TGCGCCAGCAGCACCGGACAGGGGACCTTGAACACTGAAGCTTTCTTT
>once|TRBJ1-4|TRBV6-1|.
CASSETVVGGEKLFF
TGTGCCAGCAGTGAAACCGTGGTAGGGGGGGAAAAACTGTTTTTT
>.|TRBJ2-1|TRBV4-1|TRBD2
CASSPERGDPEQFF
TGCGCCAGCAGTCCCGAGCGGGGGGATCCTGAGCAGTTCTTC
>.|TRBJ2-2|TRBV12-5|.
CASGSHETAWNTGELFF
TGTGCTAGTGGTAGCCATGAGACGGCCTGGAACACCGGGGAGCTGTTTTTT
>once|TRBJ2-1|TRBV2|.
CASSDWGSSYNEQFF
TGTGCCAGCAGTGATTGGGGAAGCTCCTACAATGAGCAGTTCTTC
>.|TRBJ1-1|TRBV2|.
CASRTDSLNTEAFF
TGTGCCAGCAGGACTGACAGTTTGAACACTGAAGCTTTCTTT
>.|TRBJ1-1|TRBV6-6|TRBD1
CASSAGTGGNEAFF
TGTGCCAGCAGTGCCGGGACAGGGGGCAATGAAGCTTTCTTT
>.|TRBJ1-2|TRBV19|.
CASSLGYGYGYTF
TGTGCCAGTAGTCTGGGATATGGCTATGGCTACACCTTC
>.|TRBJ2-7|TRBV4-3|.
CASSQDQGITYEQYF
TGCGCCAGCAGCCAAGATCAGGGTATAACCTACGAGCAGTACTTC
>.|TRBJ2-1|TRBV13|TRBD1
CASPTGVGNEQFF
TGTGCCAGCCCGACAGGGGTTGGCAATGAGCAGTTCTTC
>.|TRBJ2-1|TRBV19|.
CASSIVGGWDEQFF
TGTGCCAGTAGTATAGTAGGAGGGTGGGATGAGCAGTTCTTC
>.|TRBJ1-5|TRBV13|.
CASSLGRVSNQPQHF
TGTGCCAGCAGCTTAGGGAGGGTTAGCAATCAGCCCCAGCATTTT
>few|TRBJ1-6|TRBV7-8|.
CASTLSAGGISPLHF
TGTGCCAGCACCCTAAGTGCGGGGGGCATCTCACCCCTCCACTTT
>.|TRBJ2-2|TRBV9|.
CASSAAGDPRSNTGELFF
TGTGCCAGCAGCGCCGCAGGGGACCCTCGATCGAACACCGGGGAGCTGTTTTTT
>once|TRBJ2-1|TRBV15|TRBD2
CATSTERSGRGDEQFF
TGTGCCACCAGCACAGAGCGAAGCGGGAGGGGCGATGAGCAGTTCTTC
>.|TRBJ1-6|TRBV6-5|.
CASSYSAWVGSPLHF
TGTGCCAGCAGTTACTCGGCTTGGGTGGGTTCACCCCTCCACTTT
>.|TRBJ2-1|TRBV4-1|TRBD2
CASSHWTSGREGNEQFF
TGCGCCAGCAGCCACTGGACTAGCGGGAGGGAGGGCAATGAGCAGTTCTTC
>.|TRBJ2-6|TRBV5-4|.
CASSSEGHFDSSGANVLTF
TGTGCCAGCAGCTCGGAGGGACACTTTGATTCCTCTGGGGCCAACGTCCTGACTTTC
>.|TRBJ1-4|TRBV9|.
CASSREGSTNEKLFF
TGTGCCAGCAGCCGGGAGGGATCAACTAATGAAAAACTGTTTTTT
>.|TRBJ2-7|TRBV13|TRBD1
CASSQGQVSYEQYF
TGTGCCAGCAGCCAAGGACAGGTCTCCTACGAGCAGTACTTC
>.|TRBJ2-7|TRBV13|TRBD2
CASSLGLSGSSYEQYF
TGTGCCAGCAGCTTGGGCCTTAGCGGGAGTTCCTACGAGCAGTACTTC
>.|TRBJ1-1|TRBV6-6|.
CAIGAGAEAFF
TGTGCCATCGGAGCTGGGGCTGAAGCTTTCTTT
>.|TRBJ1-4|TRBV28|.
CASSLQEKLFF
TGTGCCAGCAGTTTACAAGAAAAACTGTTTTTT
>.|TRBJ2-2|TRBV4-1|.
CASSQLEGKRELFF
TGCGCCAGCAGCCAGCTCGAGGGCAAGAGGGAGCTGTTTTTT
>once|TRBJ1-6|TRBV19|.
CASSISSGFVEPLHF
TGTGCCAGTAGTATCTCGTCGGGCTTTGTGGAACCCCTCCACTTT
>.|TRBJ2-3|TRBV4-3|TRBD2
CASSPSAAGGPDTQYF
TGCGCCAGCAGCCCCTCGGCGGCGGGAGGTCCAGATACGCAGTATTTT
>.|TRBJ1-2|TRBV6-5|.
CASSYGAGYGYTF
TGTGCCAGCAGTTACGGGGCCGGCTATGGCTACACCTTC
>.|TRBJ1-5|TRBV19|TRBD1
CASSIMGTGGQPQHF
TGTGCCAGTAGTATTATGGGGACAGGGGGTCAGCCCCAGCATTTT
>.|TRBJ2-7|TRBV6-5|.
CASSYRGGGYEQYF
TGTGCCAGCAGTTACAGGGGGGGCGGGTACGAGCAGTACTTC
>.|TRBJ2-7|TRBV19|.
CASSMSLQAYEQYF
TGTGCCAGTAGTATGTCCCTTCAGGCCTACGAGCAGTACTTC